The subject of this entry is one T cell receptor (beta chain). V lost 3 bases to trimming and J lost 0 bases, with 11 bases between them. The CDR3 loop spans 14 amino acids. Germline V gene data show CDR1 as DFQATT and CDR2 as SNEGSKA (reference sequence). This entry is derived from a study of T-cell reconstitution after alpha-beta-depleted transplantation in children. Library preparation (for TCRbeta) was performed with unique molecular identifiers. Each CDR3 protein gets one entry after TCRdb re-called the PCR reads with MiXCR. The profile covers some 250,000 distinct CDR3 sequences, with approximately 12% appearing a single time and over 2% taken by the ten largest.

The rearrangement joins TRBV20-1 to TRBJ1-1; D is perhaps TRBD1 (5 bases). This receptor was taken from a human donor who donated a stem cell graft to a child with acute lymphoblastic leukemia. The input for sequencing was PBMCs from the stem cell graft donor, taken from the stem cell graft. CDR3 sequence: CSARRKGMNTEAFF. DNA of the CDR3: TGCAGTGCTAGGAGAAAGGGGATGAACACTGAAGCTTTCTTT.